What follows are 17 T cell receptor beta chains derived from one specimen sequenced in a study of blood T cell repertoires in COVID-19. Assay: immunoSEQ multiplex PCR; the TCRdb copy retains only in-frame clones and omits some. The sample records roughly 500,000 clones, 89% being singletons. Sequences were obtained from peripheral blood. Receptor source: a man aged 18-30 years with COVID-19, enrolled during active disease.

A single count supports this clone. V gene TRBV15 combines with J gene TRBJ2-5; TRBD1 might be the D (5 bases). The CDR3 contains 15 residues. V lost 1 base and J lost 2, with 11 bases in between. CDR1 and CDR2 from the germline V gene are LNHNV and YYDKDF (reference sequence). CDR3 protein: CATSRGDRGQETQYF. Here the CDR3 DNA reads TGTGCCACCAGCAGAGGGGATAGGGGACAAGAGACCCAGTACTTC.

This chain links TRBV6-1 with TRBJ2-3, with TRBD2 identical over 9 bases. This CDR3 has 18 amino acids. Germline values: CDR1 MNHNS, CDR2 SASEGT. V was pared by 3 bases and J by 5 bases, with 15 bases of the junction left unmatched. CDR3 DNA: TGTGCCAGCAGTGATCCCATCGGGGTAGCGGGAGACCTAGATACGCAGTATTTT. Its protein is CASSDPIGVAGDLDTQYF.

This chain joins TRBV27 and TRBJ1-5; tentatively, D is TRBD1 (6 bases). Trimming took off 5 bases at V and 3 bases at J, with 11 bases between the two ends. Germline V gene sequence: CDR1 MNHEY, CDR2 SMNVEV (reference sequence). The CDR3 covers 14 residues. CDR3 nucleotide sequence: TGTGCCAGCAGTCCCCGACAGGCCAATCAGCCCCAGCATTTT. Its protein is CASSPRQANQPQHF.

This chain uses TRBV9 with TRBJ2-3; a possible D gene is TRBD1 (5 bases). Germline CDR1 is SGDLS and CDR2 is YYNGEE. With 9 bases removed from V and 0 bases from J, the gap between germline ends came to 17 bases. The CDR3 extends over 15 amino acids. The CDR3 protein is CAIPSGYRSTDTQYF. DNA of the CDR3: TGTGCCATCCCCTCAGGGTACCGTAGCACAGATACGCAGTATTTT.

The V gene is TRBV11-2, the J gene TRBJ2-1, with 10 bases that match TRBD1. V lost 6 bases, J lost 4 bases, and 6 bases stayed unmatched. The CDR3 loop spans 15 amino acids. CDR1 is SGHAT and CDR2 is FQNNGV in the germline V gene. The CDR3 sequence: CASSPDRGPYNEQFF. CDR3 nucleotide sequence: TGTGCCAGCAGTCCCGACAGGGGGCCTTACAATGAGCAGTTCTTC.

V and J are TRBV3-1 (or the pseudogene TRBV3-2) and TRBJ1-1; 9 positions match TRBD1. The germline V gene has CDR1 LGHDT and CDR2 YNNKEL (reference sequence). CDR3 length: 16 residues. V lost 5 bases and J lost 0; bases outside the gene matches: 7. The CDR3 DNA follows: TGTGCCAGCAGCGCGGGACAGGGACACATGAACACTGAAGCTTTCTTT. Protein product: CASSAGQGHMNTEAFF.

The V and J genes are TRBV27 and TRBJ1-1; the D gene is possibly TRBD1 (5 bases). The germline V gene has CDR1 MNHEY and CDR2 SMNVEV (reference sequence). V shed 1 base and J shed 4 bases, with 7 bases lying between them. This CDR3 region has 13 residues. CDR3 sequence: CASSLFRGTEAFF. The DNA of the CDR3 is TGTGCCAGCAGTTTATTTAGGGGCACTGAAGCTTTCTTT.

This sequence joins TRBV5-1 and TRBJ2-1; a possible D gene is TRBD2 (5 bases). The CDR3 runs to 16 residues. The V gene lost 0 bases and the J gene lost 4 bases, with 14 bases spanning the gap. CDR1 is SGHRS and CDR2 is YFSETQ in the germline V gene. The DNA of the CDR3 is TGCGCCAGCAGCTTGGTGTCGGGGAATTCGTACAATGAGCAGTTCTTC. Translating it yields CASSLVSGNSYNEQFF.

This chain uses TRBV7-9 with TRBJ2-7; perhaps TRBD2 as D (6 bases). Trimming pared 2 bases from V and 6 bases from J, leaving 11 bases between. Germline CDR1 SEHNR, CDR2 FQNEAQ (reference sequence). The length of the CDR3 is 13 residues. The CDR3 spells CASSLSGDSEQYF. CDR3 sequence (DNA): TGTGCCAGCAGCTTATCGGGGGATTCCGAGCAGTACTTC.

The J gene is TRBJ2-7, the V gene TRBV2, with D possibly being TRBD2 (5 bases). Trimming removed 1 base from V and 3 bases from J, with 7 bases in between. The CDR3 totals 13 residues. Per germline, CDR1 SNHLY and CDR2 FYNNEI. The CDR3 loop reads CASSEGGYYEQYF. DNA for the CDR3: TGTGCCAGCAGTGAAGGCGGGTACTACGAGCAGTACTTC.

For the CDR3, the DNA is TGCGCCAGCAGCCCCAACAGGGACACTGAAGCTTTCTTT. Residues: CASSPNRDTEAFF. The chain links TRBV4-1 to TRBJ1-1, with D possibly matching TRBD1 (6 bases). CDR3 length: 13 residues. Germline values: CDR1 MGHRA, CDR2 YSYEKL. V was trimmed by 4 bases and J by 3 bases, leaving 9 bases between them.

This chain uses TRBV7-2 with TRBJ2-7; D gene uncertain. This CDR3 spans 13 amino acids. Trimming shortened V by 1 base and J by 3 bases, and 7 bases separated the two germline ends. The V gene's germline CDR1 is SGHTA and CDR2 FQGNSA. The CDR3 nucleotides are TGTGCCAGCAGCTTAGTTGGCAACTACGAGCAGTACTTC. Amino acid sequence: CASSLVGNYEQYF.

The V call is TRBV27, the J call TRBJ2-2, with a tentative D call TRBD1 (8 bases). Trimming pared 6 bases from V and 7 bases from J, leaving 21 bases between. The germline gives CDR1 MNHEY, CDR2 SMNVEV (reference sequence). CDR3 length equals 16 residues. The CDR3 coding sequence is TGTGCCAGCAGCCACACCGGACAGGGAGGGGGCGGGGAGCTGTTTTTT. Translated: CASSHTGQGGGGELFF.

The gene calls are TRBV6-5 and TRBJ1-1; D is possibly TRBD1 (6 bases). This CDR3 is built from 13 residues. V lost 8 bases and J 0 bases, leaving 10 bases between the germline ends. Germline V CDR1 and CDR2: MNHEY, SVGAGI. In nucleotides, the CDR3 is TGTGCCAGCGAGAGGGACATGAACACTGAAGCTTTCTTT. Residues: CASERDMNTEAFF.

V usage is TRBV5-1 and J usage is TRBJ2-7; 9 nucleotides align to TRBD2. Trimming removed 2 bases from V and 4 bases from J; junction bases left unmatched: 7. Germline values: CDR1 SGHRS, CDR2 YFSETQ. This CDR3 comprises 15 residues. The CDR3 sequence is CASSFLAGVRYEQYF. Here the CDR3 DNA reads TGCGCCAGCAGCTTCTTAGCGGGAGTACGGTACGAGCAGTACTTC.

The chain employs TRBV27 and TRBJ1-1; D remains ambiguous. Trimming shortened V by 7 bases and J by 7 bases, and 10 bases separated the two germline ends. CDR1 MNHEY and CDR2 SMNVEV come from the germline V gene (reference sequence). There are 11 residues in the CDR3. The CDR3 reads CASTSGLEAFF. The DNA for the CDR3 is TGTGCCAGCACCTCGGGTCTTGAAGCTTTCTTT.

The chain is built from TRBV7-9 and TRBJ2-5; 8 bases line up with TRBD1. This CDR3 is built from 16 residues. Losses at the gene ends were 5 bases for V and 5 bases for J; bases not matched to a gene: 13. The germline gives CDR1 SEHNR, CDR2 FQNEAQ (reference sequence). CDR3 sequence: CASSPATGAIFETQYF. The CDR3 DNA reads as TGTGCCAGCAGCCCAGCGACAGGGGCGATTTTTGAGACCCAGTACTTC.